The 28 T cell receptor beta chains reported below all come from one sample, sequenced in a study of OX40 agonist ivuxolimab in advanced cancers. Clones were sequenced by immunoSEQ multiplex PCR, and TCRdb holds only the in-frame ones, with some missing. The sample comprises 75,000 to 95,000 clones, around 89% of which are singletons, and more than 8% rests with the top ten. Sequences were derived from CD4+ or CD8+ T cells sorted from blood, sampled in a trial of the OX40 agonist ivuxolimab. The receptors shown here come from an adult with an advanced solid tumor such as melanoma, head and neck, liver or kidney cancer.

This clone was seen a single time. This chain links TRBV27 with TRBJ2-7; D perhaps matches TRBD2 (6 bases). Looked up from germline, CDR1 is MNHEY and CDR2 is SMNVEV (reference sequence). Trimming removed 5 bases from V and 6 bases from J, with 20 bases in between. CDR3 length equals 15 residues. The CDR3 loop is CASSPWDSVAREQYF. The CDR3 DNA reads as TGTGCCAGCAGTCCGTGGGACTCCGTGGCCCGCGAGCAGTACTTC.

This chain links TRBV19 with TRBJ2-3, with a possible D match to TRBD2 (6 bases). CDR1 and CDR2 from the germline V gene are LNHDA and SQIVND (reference sequence). The V end was cut by 6 bases, the J end by 0 bases, with 16 bases between. The CDR3 is 16 residues long. In DNA form, the CDR3 reads TGTGCCAGTAGACCGTACGGGACTGCTAGCACAGATACGCAGTATTTT. It encodes CASRPYGTASTDTQYF.

V and J are TRBV7-3 and TRBJ2-1, with D perhaps assigned TRBD1 or TRBD2 (5 bases each). V lost 5 bases to trimming and J lost 4 bases, with 9 bases between them. In germline, CDR1 is SGHTA, CDR2 FQGTGA. The length of the CDR3 is 13 residues. Here the CDR3 reads CASSPGPYNEQFF. The CDR3 nucleotides are TGTGCCAGCAGCCCGGGACCATACAATGAGCAGTTCTTC.

The genes are TRBV5-1 and TRBJ2-5, with a possible D match to TRBD1 (6 bases). The V gene lost 6 bases and the J gene lost 2 bases, with 17 bases spanning the gap. The germline V gene encodes CDR1 SGHRS and CDR2 YFSETQ. The CDR3 consists of 15 residues. DNA for the CDR3: TGCGCCAGCACGGCACGGACAGTGTCGCAAGAGACCCAGTACTTC. The encoded protein is CASTARTVSQETQYF.

The chain recombines TRBV19 with TRBJ1-1, with 9 bases aligning to TRBD1. The ends lost 5 bases at V and 0 bases at J; junction bases unmatched: 13. Germline CDR1 is LNHDA and CDR2 is SQIVND (reference sequence). CDR3 length: 18 amino acids. CDR3 DNA sequence: TGTGCCAGTAGTCCGCCCCGGGACAGGGCCTGGGTGAACACTGAAGCTTTCTTT. This sequence encodes CASSPPRDRAWVNTEAFF.

The J gene is TRBJ1-1, the V gene TRBV5-4; 9 positions match TRBD1. Per the germline V gene, CDR1 is SGHNT and CDR2 is YYREEE (reference sequence). The CDR3 extends over 14 amino acids. V shed 4 bases, J shed 2 bases, and the junction held 3 bases outside the gene matches. CDR3 protein: CASSRDRANTEAFF. The CDR3 bases are TGTGCCAGCAGCCGGGACAGGGCCAACACTGAAGCTTTCTTT.

This chain uses TRBV11-2 with TRBJ2-3; D gene unclear. CDR1 is SGHAT and CDR2 is FQNNGV in the germline V gene. The CDR3 is 13 amino acids. The ends were cut back, 2 bases at V and 6 bases at J, with 9 bases in the middle. The CDR3 loop is CASSLSRQDTQYF. DNA for the CDR3: TGTGCCAGCAGCTTAAGCAGGCAGGATACGCAGTATTTT.

By frequency in the sample, this clone is medium-sized (0.01 to 0.1%). The genes are TRBV5-6 and TRBJ1-5, with TRBD1 identical over 8 bases. CDR3 length equals 16 residues. From germline, CDR1 is SGHDT and CDR2 YYEEEE. With V trimmed by 4 bases and J by 4 bases, 10 bases remained unmatched. CDR3 residues: CASSRGTGGGNQPQHF. Here the CDR3 DNA reads TGTGCCAGCAGCCGCGGGACAGGAGGTGGAAATCAGCCCCAGCATTTT.

This clone was found once. The chain links TRBV6-6 to TRBJ2-2; D tentatively reads TRBD1 or TRBD2 (5 bases each). CDR3 length equals 15 residues. The V end lost 4 bases, the J end lost 7 bases, and 16 bases lay between the germline ends. Germline values: CDR1 MNHNY, CDR2 SVGAGI (reference sequence). The CDR3 region is CASSLTGDQSGELFF. DNA of the CDR3: TGTGCCAGCAGTTTAACCGGGGACCAAAGCGGGGAGCTGTTTTTT.

The CDR3 coding sequence is TGTGCCAGCAGCTTATCTGGGGAGAGGAGAGATACGCAGTATTTT. Translating it yields CASSLSGERRDTQYF. The rearrangement joins TRBV7-9 to TRBJ2-3, with D perhaps TRBD2 (5 bases). This CDR3 is built from 15 residues. Between the trimmed V and J ends, which lost 2 bases and 5 bases, there was a span of 14 bases. CDR1 is SEHNR and CDR2 is FQNEAQ in the germline V gene (reference sequence).

This sequence joins TRBV5-6 and TRBJ2-5, with D perhaps TRBD1 or TRBD2 (5 bases each). Between the trimmed V and J ends, which lost 4 bases and 1 base, there was a span of 8 bases. CDR3 length: 13 residues. CDR1 is SGHDT, CDR2 YYEEEE, per germline. This CDR3 reads CASSRDRQETQYF. In nucleotides, the CDR3 is TGTGCCAGCAGCCGGGACCGCCAAGAGACCCAGTACTTC.

The rearrangement links TRBV25-1 to TRBJ2-3; D not resolved. The germline V gene has CDR1 MGHDK and CDR2 SYGVNS. The CDR3 has 16 residues. V was pared by 0 bases and J by 0 bases, with 10 bases between. CDR3 sequence reads: CASSEYVTESTDTQYF. For the CDR3, the DNA is TGTGCCAGCAGTGAATATGTGACGGAAAGCACAGATACGCAGTATTTT. Using reference TRBV25-1 and TRBJ2-3 for the parts outside the CDR3, the full variable domain is EADIYQTPRYLVIGTGKKITLECSQTMGHDKMYWYQQDPGMELHLIHYSYGVNSTEKGDLSSESTVSRIRTEHFPLTLESARPSHTSQYLCASSEYVTESTDTQYFGPGTRLTVL.

The gene calls are TRBV5-6 and TRBJ2-6, with D hard to call. The CDR3 covers 15 residues. Germline V lookup: CDR1 SGHDT, CDR2 YYEEEE. V lost 4 bases, J lost 6 bases, and 14 bases lay in between. The CDR3 loop is CASSTATRMANVLTF. CDR3 in DNA: TGTGCCAGCAGCACCGCGACAAGGATGGCCAACGTCCTGACTTTC.

This sequence joins TRBV19 and TRBJ2-2, with TRBD1 matching over 9 bases. Looked up from germline, CDR1 is LNHDA and CDR2 is SQIVND (reference sequence). Losses at the gene ends were 5 bases for V and 5 bases for J; bases not matched to a gene: 9. The CDR3 spans 16 residues. The CDR3 sequence is CASSSNPGQGTGELFF. CDR3 coding DNA: TGTGCCAGTAGTTCCAACCCGGGACAGGGAACCGGGGAGCTGTTTTTT.

The V gene is TRBV2, the J gene TRBJ1-2; D unclear. The CDR3 spans 12 residues. Germline lookup yields CDR1 SNHLY and CDR2 FYNNEI. V lost 5 bases and J lost 4, with 8 bases in between. The CDR3 nucleotides read TGTGCCAGCAGTTCGGACTTCTATGGCTACACCTTC. Its protein product is CASSSDFYGYTF.

This clone appeared a few times. The rearrangement joins TRBV7-9 to TRBJ2-7; tentatively, D is TRBD1 or TRBD2 (7 bases each). Germline V gives CDR1 SEHNR, CDR2 FQNEAQ (reference sequence). CDR3 length: 15 amino acids. With 4 bases removed from V and 6 bases from J, the gap between germline ends came to 19 bases. CDR3 region: CASSSRQGGISEQYF. CDR3 DNA: TGTGCCAGCAGCTCGCGACAGGGAGGGATTTCCGAGCAGTACTTC.

The table lists this clone with a few counts. CDR3 nucleotide sequence: TGTGCCAGCAGCCCGGACAGGGGAAGTCGGTCACCCCTCCACTTT. This codes for CASSPDRGSRSPLHF. The J gene is TRBJ1-6, the V gene TRBV7-9; 9 nucleotides agree with TRBD1. Trimming removed 5 bases from V and 10 bases from J; junction bases left unmatched: 9. CDR1 and CDR2 (germline): SEHNR, FQNEAQ (reference sequence). The CDR3 contains 15 residues. The full variable domain, its missing parts supplied by reference TRBV7-9 and TRBJ1-6, is DTGVSQNPRHKITKRGQNVTFRCDPISEHNRLYWYRQTLGQGPEFLTYFQNEAQLEKSRLLSDRFSAERPKGSFSTLEIQRTEQGDSAMYLCASSPDRGSRSPLHFGNGTRLTVT.

This clone was detected only a few times. The genes are TRBV27 and TRBJ2-1; D gene ambiguous. The CDR3 covers 13 residues. V was cut by 5 bases and J by 3 bases, with 8 bases left in between. Germline assignment: CDR1 MNHEY and CDR2 SMNVEV (reference sequence). The CDR3, as DNA: TGTGCCAGCAGTCCCACTTTCTACAATGAGCAGTTCTTC. Protein sequence: CASSPTFYNEQFF.

The gene calls are TRBV5-1 and TRBJ1-2; D is unclear. CDR1 and CDR2 (germline): SGHRS, YFSETQ. Deletions cut 0 bases from V and 4 bases from J, with 7 bases between. The CDR3 is 13 residues long. DNA for the CDR3: TGCGCCAGCAGCTTGGAAGGAGCCTATGGCTACACCTTC. Translated: CASSLEGAYGYTF.

This clone has more than one count but fewer than ten. The chain is built from TRBV6-5 and TRBJ1-4; D remains unclear. The CDR3 spans 14 residues. V lost 6 bases to trimming and J lost 0 bases, with 8 bases between them. CDR1 and CDR2 from the germline V gene are MNHEY and SVGAGI. The CDR3 DNA reads TGTGCCAGCAGAACCGATGCAACTAATGAAAAACTGTTTTTT. Translated, it gives CASRTDATNEKLFF.

V and J are TRBV7-9 and TRBJ1-2; TRBD1 might be the D (6 bases). V was pared by 4 bases and J by 4 bases, with 22 bases between. The CDR3 runs 17 residues. Germline CDR1 SEHNR, CDR2 FQNEAQ (reference sequence). CDR3 protein: CASSSDRGIFRGYGYTF. In DNA, the CDR3 is TGTGCCAGCAGCTCCGACAGAGGGATCTTCAGGGGCTATGGCTACACCTTC.

This clone appeared a few times. The rearrangement joins TRBV29-1 to TRBJ1-1; TRBD1 might be the D (5 bases). The V end lost 6 bases, the J end lost 10 bases, and 21 bases lay between the germline ends. The CDR3 contains 13 residues. Germline lookup yields CDR1 SQVTM and CDR2 ANQGSEA. CDR3 in DNA: TGCAGCGTCCGTGAGGACATTCTCAGCGGAGCTTTCTTT. Its translation is CSVREDILSGAFF.

The DNA of the CDR3 is TGTGCCAGCAGCCCAGGACAGGGTGCTAACTATGGCTACACCTTC. Translated, it gives CASSPGQGANYGYTF. V is TRBV7-2 and J is TRBJ1-2, with TRBD1 matching 8 bases. Germline loops: CDR1 SGHTA, CDR2 FQGNSA. This CDR3 is 15 amino acids long. V trimming: 5 bases; J trimming: 0 bases; junction bases outside the gene matches: 5.

In regard to this clone: Other DNA sequences of this sample code for an identical CDR3. The CDR3 loop reads CASSLAGSGNTIYF. CDR3 nucleotide sequence: TGTGCCAGCAGTTTAGCCGGCTCTGGAAACACCATATATTTT. The chain carries TRBV28 and TRBJ1-3; no reliable D call. CDR3 length equals 14 residues. The germline V gene has CDR1 MDHEN and CDR2 SYDVKM. Trimming pared 2 bases from V and 0 bases from J, leaving 5 bases between.

The V and J genes are TRBV5-6 and TRBJ1-1; D ambiguous. The CDR3 totals 14 residues. Trimming removed 1 base from V and 1 base from J, with 8 bases in between. CDR1 and CDR2 from the germline V gene are SGHDT and YYEEEE. The CDR3 DNA follows: TGTGCCAGCAGCTTGTGGGGTAGGAACACTGAAGCTTTCTTT. It yields the protein CASSLWGRNTEAFF.

The V and J genes are TRBV5-1 and TRBJ2-1, with D possibly matching TRBD2 (6 bases). The CDR3 sequence is 14 residues long. With 4 bases removed from V and 4 bases from J, the gap between germline ends came to 12 bases. Germline CDR1 is SGHRS and CDR2 is YFSETQ. The CDR3 sequence is CASSPWGRYNEQFF. CDR3 coding DNA: TGCGCCAGCAGCCCATGGGGGAGGTACAATGAGCAGTTCTTC.

The gene calls are TRBV4-2 and TRBJ2-7; TRBD2 might be the D (6 bases). Trimming took off 5 bases at V and 4 bases at J, with 15 bases between the two ends. CDR1 is LGHNA, CDR2 YNFKEQ, per germline. This CDR3 contains 14 residues. The CDR3 nucleotides are TGTGCCAGCAGCTTAGCGGCAGCGCGATACGAGCAGTACTTC. Translation gives CASSLAAARYEQYF.

This clone has a single count. The chain links TRBV12-2 to TRBJ2-5; TRBD2 reflects the table's D call only, with no check against the DNA. TRBV12-2 is described as a pseudogene. CDR3 length: 15 residues. For the CDR3, the DNA is TGTGCAAGTCGCTTAGTGGGCGGGCACCAAGAGACCCAGTACTTC. Residues: CASRLVGGHQETQYF.